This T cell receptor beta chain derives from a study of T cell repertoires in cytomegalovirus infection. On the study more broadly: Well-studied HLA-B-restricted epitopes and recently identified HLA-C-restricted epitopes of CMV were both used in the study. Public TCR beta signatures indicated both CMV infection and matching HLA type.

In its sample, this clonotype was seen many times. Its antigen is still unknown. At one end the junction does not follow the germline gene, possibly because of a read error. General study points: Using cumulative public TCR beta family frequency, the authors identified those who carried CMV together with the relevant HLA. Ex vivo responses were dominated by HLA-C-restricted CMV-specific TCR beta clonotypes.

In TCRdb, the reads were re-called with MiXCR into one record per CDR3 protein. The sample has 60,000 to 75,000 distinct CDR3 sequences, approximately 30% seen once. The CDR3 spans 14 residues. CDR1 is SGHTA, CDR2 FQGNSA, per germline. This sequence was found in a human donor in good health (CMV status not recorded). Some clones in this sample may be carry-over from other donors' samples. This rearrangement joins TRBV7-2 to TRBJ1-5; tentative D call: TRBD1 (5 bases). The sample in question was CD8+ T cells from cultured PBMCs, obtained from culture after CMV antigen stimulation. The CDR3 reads CANSEGAGSQPQHF. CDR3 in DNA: TGTGCCAACAGCGAAGGGGCCGGAAGTCAGCCCCAGCATTTT.